This TCR beta chain was retrieved from a study of blood T cell repertoires in COVID-19. Germline V gives CDR1 KGHSH, CDR2 LQKENI. This CDR3 has 15 amino acids. With V trimmed by 4 bases and J by 2 bases, 3 bases remained unmatched. In the study's own analysis: Amplification with reference gene primers provided the estimates of nucleated cell counts. This table comes from immunoSEQ multiplex PCR, and its TCRdb copy is limited to in-frame clones, with some not included. V, J and clone size are taken as reported in that table, and D and trimming were inferred from the DNA itself. In the table there are some 87,000 clones, around 92% of which are singletons.

This clonotype was sampled from a woman in her sixties with active COVID-19. Source material: peripheral blood. The V gene is TRBV18, the J gene TRBJ1-5, with TRBD1 identical over 9 bases. The CDR3 bases are TGTGCCAGCTCACGGACAGGGGACGGCAATCAGCCCCAGCATTTT. Its translation: CASSRTGDGNQPQHF.